The clone carrying this T cell receptor (beta chain) has ten or more counts. Antigen unknown. The V and J ends lost 7 bases and 4 bases respectively, with 22 bases between them. The CDR3 sequence is 16 residues long. These data belong to a study of T-cell reconstitution after alpha-beta-depleted transplantation in children. Study findings and constraints: About two months after transplant, alpha-beta T cells reportedly came from several hundred expanded graft clones. At day 60, the high TCRbeta diversity found in some patients originated from recipient T cells and thymic progenitors that had survived. At one year after transplant, newly produced T cells mostly accounted for T-cell counts and diversity.

A library of TCRbeta sequences, prepared with unique molecular identifiers, was generated. One entry per CDR3 protein, called by TCRdb with MiXCR from the PCR reads. The data contain approximately 490,000 distinct CDR3 sequences, 10% of them seen just once; the ten biggest clones take up around 2%. The rearrangement links TRBV12-3 or TRBV12-4 to TRBJ1-2, with a tentative D call TRBD1 (6 bases). The clonotype comes from a child younger than 10 with inherited bone marrow failure, due to receive a stem cell transplant. The starting material was PBMCs, obtained before TCRalphabeta/CD19-depleted stem cell transplant. The CDR3: CASTSSLTGHGYGYTF. The CDR3 bases are TGTGCCAGCACCTCTAGTTTGACAGGACACGGCTATGGCTACACCTTC.